Listed here is a single T cell receptor beta chain. The antigen it recognizes is unknown. Base quality data are lacking; no much larger clone is found one base away. Other DNA variants within this sample encode the same CDR3. The germline V gene yields SGHRS for CDR1 and YFSETQ for CDR2. There are 12 amino acids in the CDR3, from cysteine to phenylalanine inclusive. Only CDR3 DNA is held: 36 bases, read in frame from base 1. V loses 4 bases of germline sequence and J loses 1 base, and the interval between the two ends is 5 bases. The sample is drawn from a study of shared clonotypes between healthy human individuals (dated by TCRdb to between 2020 and 2021). Broadly, across the study: The cohort included a few men and a couple of women between 18 and 49 years of age. Per donor, three plates each were used for CD4 naive and CD4 memory, two for CD8 naive, and one for CD8 memory. Each donor's leukapheresis produced roughly between about 0.8 and 8.9 billion PBMCs. Libraries were prepared and TCR repertoires were sequenced by different laboratories using diverse techniques, in order to increase sequencing depth and limit assay-specific biases. To estimate repertoire size and how much clonotype sharing occurs between individuals, the study deeply sequenced the blood TCR repertoires of roughly 5 healthy adults.

TCR CDR3 regions were amplified from genomic DNA by multiplex PCR using the deep immunoSEQ assay. For each cell subset, the extracted genomic DNA was distributed evenly across all wells of several immunoSEQ 96-well plates, and each plate served as one replicate. For sorted subsets, 200 to 250 ng genomic DNA, equal to 30,000 or so T cell genomes, was loaded into each replicate PCR. Purified libraries were quantified with a Qubit 3.0 fluorometer, sized on a Bioanalyzer 2100, and re-quantified with the KAPA Library Quantification kit. Each immunoSEQ 96-well plate was sequenced on its own single-read 150-cycle Illumina NextSeq 550 flow cell. On the authors' methods: The immunoSEQ output contained only junctional sequences without quality scores, so filtering could not match that applied to full-length reads. Sequences were annotated with PyIR, a Python wrapper for IgBLAST v1.9, and V/J genes and CDR3 were assigned using IMGT germline references. Any read was removed if the V/J assignment was weak (E-value above 1e-6), the CDR3 was missing, or the read contained stop codons, out-of-frame junctions, or ambiguous translated residues. A V3J clonotype was defined by an identical inferred V gene, J gene, and CDR3 amino acid sequence. The percentage overlap between two repertoires was calculated by dividing the number of shared unique clonotypes by the size of the smaller repertoire. Richness of each repertoire was evaluated using RTK rarefaction, the Chao1 estimator, and Recon v2.1 estimates of unobserved clonotypes. Generation probabilities for all TCRbeta clonotypes obtained by the gDNA method from four donors were computed using OLGA. Sourced from immuneACCESS, this table was stored by TCRdb with only in-frame sequences that have V and J called. A share of the clones is absent; for the studies checked, an unresolved V gene accounts for under half, and the remainder has no known explanation. V, J and clone size are those of that table, while D and trimming were read from the DNA. The sample profile shows under 2.5 million clones; 85% to 95% of them were found once. The ten largest clonotypes hold 0.37% of the sample.

Here is what the overall study found, with its caveats: Sampling was limited to blood, and TCR repertoires in tissue likely differ from TCR repertoires in blood. Compared with non-shared clonotypes, the clonotypes found in all four sorted-subset donors had higher generation probabilities. Naive subsets generally had larger estimated clonotype richness than memory subsets. Even with the large sequencing depth, rarefaction of the sorted-subset datasets indicated that sequencing was incomplete. Sharing across several donors was observed for approximately 5% of naive CD4, over 3% of naive CD8, around 2.5% of memory CD4, and roughly 0.43% of memory CD8 clonotypes. Because the study included only a small number of donors, the genetic and exposure-history diversity represented was limited. Pairwise subsampling led to the expectation that sequencing depth would affect the degree of clonotype sharing among donors.

The donors were healthy, HIV-negative adults with no recently reported acute infections or vaccinations. Every donor was a Caucasian adult residing in Nashville, Tennessee, USA. CD4+ T cells were enriched by magnetic negative selection, after which naive cells were positively selected on CD45RA and the negative fraction was taken as the memory subset. Blood was collected by leukapheresis, and PBMCs were isolated by Ficoll-Histopaque density gradient centrifugation and then cryopreserved in liquid nitrogen vapor phase. Analytical flow cytometry was used to check the purity and quantity of each magnetically sorted T cell population. From each sorted fraction, genomic DNA was isolated and quantified by UV absorbance on a Nanodrop 2000c.

Recombination linked TRBV5-1 to TRBJ2-5; no confident D gene assignment can be made. The sequenced sample consisted of naive CD4+ T cells from PBMCs. Read against the paper, the sample's cell subset or site label means: CD45RA+ positively selected. This receptor was identified in a man aged 18 to 30 in good health. Some clones in this sample may be carry-over from other donors' samples. Here the CDR3 is given as CASSSSQETQYF. Here is the DNA: TGCGCCAGCAGCAGCAGCCAAGAGACCCAGTACTTC.